Following are 9 T cell receptor beta chains from one sample sequenced in a study of vaccination and CD4 T cells after COVID-19. Sequenced with the Oncomine TCR Beta short-read assay was DNA taken from cultured CD4+ T cells. Each CDR3 protein is one row after TCRdb ran MiXCR on the PCR reads. The table includes more than 15,000 distinct CDR3 sequences, approximately 31% detected once. Treatment noted: approximately 10-day PBMC culture with coronavirus spike peptide pools or control peptides (ViraFEST assay). Their antigens are not known. Sequences were obtained from cultured CD4+ T cells from blood. These TCRs come from a human donor with COVID-19.

This clonotype was seen more than once but under ten times. This chain links TRBV24-1 with TRBJ2-1; 9 nucleotides align to TRBD1. The CDR3 contains 15 residues. Trimming at V came to 6 bases and at J to 9 bases, leaving 11 bases not matched to a gene. In germline, CDR1 is KGHDR, CDR2 SFDVKD. CDR3 in DNA: TGTGCCACCAGTAACAGGGGGCTCGATTTGGGTGAGCAGTTCTTC. It encodes CATSNRGLDLGEQFF.

V and J are TRBV19 and TRBJ2-5; 9 bases align to TRBD2. The V and J ends lost 2 bases and 5 bases, in that order; junction bases with no gene match: 9. The germline V gene encodes CDR1 LNHDA and CDR2 SQIVND (reference sequence). The CDR3 is made up of 16 amino acids. CDR3 amino acids: CASSIFRGGGPETQYF. The CDR3 DNA reads as TGTGCCAGTAGTATATTTCGCGGGGGGGGCCCCGAGACCCAGTACTTC.

The chain links TRBV12-3 or TRBV12-4 to TRBJ1-5; the D is unclear. CDR3 size: 13 residues. V was shortened by 1 base and J by 6 bases, with 7 bases between the two germline ends. This chain's CDR3 is CASSLGEGQPQHF. DNA for the CDR3: TGTGCCAGCAGTTTAGGGGAGGGTCAGCCCCAGCATTTT.

This clonotype showed up just a few times. The J gene is TRBJ2-4, the V gene TRBV11-3; 10 bases are a match to TRBD1. The junction had 10 bases not matched to a gene; V was cut back by 5 bases and J by 9 bases. The CDR3 sequence is 15 residues long. Germline CDR1 is SGHNT and CDR2 is YENEEA. This CDR3 reads CASSAAQDRGAIQYF. CDR3 coding DNA: TGTGCCAGCAGCGCAGCTCAGGACAGGGGGGCCATTCAGTACTTC.

This clonotype was picked up a small number of times. V usage is TRBV7-8 and J usage is TRBJ1-5; no definite D call. The V gene's germline CDR1 is SGHVS and CDR2 FQNEAQ. Trimming took 5 bases from V and 0 from J, leaving 14 bases between them. This CDR3 contains 16 residues. The CDR3 sequence: CASSPSGPNSNQPQHF. Here the CDR3 DNA reads TGTGCCAGCAGCCCAAGTGGTCCCAATAGCAATCAGCCCCAGCATTTT.

This clonotype was detected only a few times. V usage is TRBV6-1 and J usage is TRBJ1-3; a possible D gene is TRBD1 (5 bases). Germline V gene lookup returns CDR1 MNHNS and CDR2 SASEGT. With 5 bases removed from V and 0 bases from J, the gap between germline ends came to 17 bases. This CDR3 contains 17 residues. DNA of the CDR3: TGTGCCAGCAGTCCGATCCAGGGACGGACCTCTGGAAACACCATATATTTT. This codes for CASSPIQGRTSGNTIYF.

The sample holds a few counts of this clonotype. CDR3 bases: TGTGCCATCAGTGATGGTTACTTGAACACTGAAGCTTTCTTT. Residues: CAISDGYLNTEAFF. J is TRBJ1-1 and V is TRBV10-3; D ambiguous. Trimming removed 3 bases at V and 0 bases at J, with 8 bases between. Germline-derived CDR1 and CDR2 are ENHRY and SYGVKD. CDR3 length: 14 residues.

In this sample, this clonotype turned up a few times. This chain links TRBV20-1 with TRBJ1-5; D might be TRBD1 (6 bases). Looked up from germline, CDR1 is DFQATT and CDR2 is SNEGSKA (reference sequence). V was clipped by 4 bases and J by 6 bases, with 16 bases between them. The CDR3 consists of 14 residues. CDR3 nucleotide sequence: TGCAGTGCTACTGGCAGGGGTTGGGGTCAGCCCCAGCATTTT. Translated, it gives CSATGRGWGQPQHF.

The V and J genes are TRBV19 and TRBJ2-7; 13 nucleotides line up with TRBD2. CDR1 is LNHDA, CDR2 SQIVND, per germline (reference sequence). Trimming at V came to 7 bases and at J to 0 bases, leaving 3 bases not matched to a gene. The CDR3 extends over 15 amino acids. CDR3: CASTRTSGGSYEQYF. DNA for the CDR3: TGTGCCAGTACCAGGACTAGCGGGGGCTCCTACGAGCAGTACTTC.